This section outlines one T cell receptor (beta chain) sequence together with its context. Its antigen is unidentified. The PCR had 60 Vbeta and 13 Jbeta primers. Method: immunoSEQ multiplex PCR; TCRdb's copy keeps in-frame clones and lacks some. The repertoire table contains 85,000 or so clones. The data originate from a study of cytomegalovirus exposure and HLA in healthy donors. The wider study: Drawn from HLA-typed donors, roughly 87 million unique TCRs were held in an early data release.

CDR3 length equals 14 residues. In germline, CDR1 is WNHNN, CDR2 SYGVQD (reference sequence). The V and J ends lost 2 bases and 5 bases respectively, with 7 bases between them. Study-level findings and limits: CMV serostatus stood as the only immune exposure information on hand.

The sequenced material came from PBMCs. The source of this sequence is a woman aged 25 to 39 in good health and CMV-seronegative. The genes are TRBV10-1 and TRBJ1-6, with TRBD1 as a possible D gene (5 bases). The CDR3: CASSEDSDNSPLHF. CDR3 nucleotides: TGCGCCAGCAGTGAGGACAGCGATAATTCACCCCTCCACTTT.